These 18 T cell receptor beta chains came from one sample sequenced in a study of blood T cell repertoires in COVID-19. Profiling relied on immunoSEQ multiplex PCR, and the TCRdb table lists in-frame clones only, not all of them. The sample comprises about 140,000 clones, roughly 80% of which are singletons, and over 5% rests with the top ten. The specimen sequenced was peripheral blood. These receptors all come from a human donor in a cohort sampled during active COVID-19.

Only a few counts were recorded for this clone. CDR3 sequence (DNA): TGTGCCAGCAGCGCGACAGGGAGAATCACTGAAGCTTTCTTT. Encoded protein: CASSATGRITEAFF. The chain joins TRBV27 to TRBJ1-1; the match to TRBD1 covers 7 bases. The trim removed 6 bases at V and 4 bases at J, leaving 8 bases unmatched. The CDR3 sequence is 14 residues long. The germline gives CDR1 MNHEY, CDR2 SMNVEV (reference sequence).

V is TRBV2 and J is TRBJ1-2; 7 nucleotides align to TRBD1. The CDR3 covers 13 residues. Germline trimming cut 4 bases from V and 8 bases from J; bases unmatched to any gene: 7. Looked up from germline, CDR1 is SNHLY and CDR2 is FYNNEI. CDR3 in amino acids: CASSVSRGEGYTF. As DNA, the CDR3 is TGTGCCAGCAGTGTCAGCAGGGGGGAGGGCTACACCTTC.

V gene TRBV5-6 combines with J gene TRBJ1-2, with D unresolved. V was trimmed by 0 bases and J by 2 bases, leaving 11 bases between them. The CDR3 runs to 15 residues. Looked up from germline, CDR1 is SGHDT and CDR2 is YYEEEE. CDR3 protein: CASSLVRVLNYGYTF. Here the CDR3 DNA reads TGTGCCAGCAGCTTGGTCCGGGTATTGAACTATGGCTACACCTTC.

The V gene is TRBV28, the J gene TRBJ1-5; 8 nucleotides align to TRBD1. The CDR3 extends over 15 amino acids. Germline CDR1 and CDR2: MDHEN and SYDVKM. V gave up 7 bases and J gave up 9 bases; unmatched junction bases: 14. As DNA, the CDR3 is TGTGCCAGCACCCTAGGCGGACAGGGCGGCGGGCCCCAGCATTTT. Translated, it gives CASTLGGQGGGPQHF. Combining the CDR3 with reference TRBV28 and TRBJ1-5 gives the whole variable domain DVKVTQSSRYLVKRTGEKVFLECVQDMDHENMFWYRQDPGLGLRLIYFSYDVKMKEKGDIPEGYSVSREKKERFSLILESASTNQTSMYLCASTLGGQGGGPQHFGDGTRLSIL.

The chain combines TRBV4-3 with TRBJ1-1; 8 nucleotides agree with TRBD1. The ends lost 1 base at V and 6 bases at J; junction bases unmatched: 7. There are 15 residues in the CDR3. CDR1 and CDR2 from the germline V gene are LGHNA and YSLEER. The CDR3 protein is CASSQVGTGRAEAFF. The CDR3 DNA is TGCGCCAGCAGCCAAGTTGGGACAGGCCGGGCTGAAGCTTTCTTT.

The CDR3 coding sequence is TGTGCCAGCAGCCAAGCGCGTTCGGCAGGGGGCCTGAACACTGAAGCTTTCTTT. Its protein is CASSQARSAGGLNTEAFF. The chain carries TRBV4-2 and TRBJ1-1; TRBD1 matches 8 bases. After removal of 1 base from V and 0 bases from J, the junction contained 10 bases not matched to a gene. The germline CDR1 and CDR2 sequences are LGHNA and YNFKEQ. The CDR3 runs 18 residues.

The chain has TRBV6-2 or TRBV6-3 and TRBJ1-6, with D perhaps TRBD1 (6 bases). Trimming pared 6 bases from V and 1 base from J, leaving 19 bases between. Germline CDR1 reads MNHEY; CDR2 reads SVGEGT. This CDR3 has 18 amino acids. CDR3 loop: CASSQTTGGGSYNSPLHF. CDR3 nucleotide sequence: TGTGCCAGCAGCCAAACTACGGGGGGCGGATCCTATAATTCACCCCTCCACTTT.

CDR3 sequence (DNA): TGTGCCAGCAGTATGGCCGCCGGGGAGCTGTTTTTT. The encoded protein is CASSMAAGELFF. The gene calls are TRBV6-2 or TRBV6-3 and TRBJ2-2; D remains ambiguous. CDR3 size: 12 residues. Trimming removed 5 bases from V and 6 bases from J, with 7 bases in between. Germline values: CDR1 MNHEY, CDR2 SVGEGT.

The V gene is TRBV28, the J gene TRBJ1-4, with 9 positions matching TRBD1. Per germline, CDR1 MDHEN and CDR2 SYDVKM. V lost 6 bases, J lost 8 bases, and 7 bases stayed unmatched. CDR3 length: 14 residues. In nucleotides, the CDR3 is TGTGCCAGCAGGGACAGGGGATCGGGGGAAAAACTGTTTTTT. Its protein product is CASRDRGSGEKLFF. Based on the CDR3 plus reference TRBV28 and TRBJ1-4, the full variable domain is DVKVTQSSRYLVKRTGEKVFLECVQDMDHENMFWYRQDPGLGLRLIYFSYDVKMKEKGDIPEGYSVSREKKERFSLILESASTNQTSMYLCASRDRGSGEKLFFGSGTQLSVL.

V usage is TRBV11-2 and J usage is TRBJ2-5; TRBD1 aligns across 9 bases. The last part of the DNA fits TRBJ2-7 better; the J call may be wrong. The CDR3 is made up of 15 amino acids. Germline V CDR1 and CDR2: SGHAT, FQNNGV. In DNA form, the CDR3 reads TGTGCCAGCAGCCAAGACGCCGGGACAGGGCGCGAGCAGTACTTC. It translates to CASSQDAGTGREQYF.

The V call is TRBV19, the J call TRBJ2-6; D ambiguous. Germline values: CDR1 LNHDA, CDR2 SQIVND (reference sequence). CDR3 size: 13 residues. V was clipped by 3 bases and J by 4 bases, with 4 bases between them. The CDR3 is CASSISGANVLTF. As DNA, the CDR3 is TGTGCCAGTAGTATTTCGGGGGCCAACGTCCTGACTTTC. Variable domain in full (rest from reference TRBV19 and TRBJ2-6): DGGITQSPKYLFRKEGQNVTLSCEQNLNHDAMYWYRQDPGQGLRLIYYSQIVNDFQKGDIAEGYSVSREKKESFPLTVTSAQKNPTAFYLCASSISGANVLTFGAGSRLTVL.

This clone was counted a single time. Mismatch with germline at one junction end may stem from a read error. The CDR3 bases are TGTGCCAGTAGTATAAGACAGGCACAACGCAATCAACCCCAGCATTTT. Its protein is CASSIRQAQRNQPQHF. This rearrangement joins TRBV19 to TRBJ1-5, with D maybe TRBD1 (6 bases). This CDR3 is 16 amino acids long. The V gene's germline CDR1 is LNHDA and CDR2 SQIVND (reference sequence).

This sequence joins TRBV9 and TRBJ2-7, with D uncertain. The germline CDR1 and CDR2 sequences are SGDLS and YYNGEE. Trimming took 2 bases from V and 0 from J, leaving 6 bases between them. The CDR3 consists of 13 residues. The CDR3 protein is CASSVAHSYEQYF. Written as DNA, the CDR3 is TGTGCCAGCAGCGTTGCGCACTCCTACGAGCAGTACTTC. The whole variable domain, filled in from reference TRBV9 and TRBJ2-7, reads DSGVTQTPKHLITATGQRVTLRCSPRSGDLSVYWYQQSLDQGLQFLIQYYNGEERAKGNILERFSAQQFPDLHSELNLSSLELGDSALYFCASSVAHSYEQYFGPGTRLTVT.

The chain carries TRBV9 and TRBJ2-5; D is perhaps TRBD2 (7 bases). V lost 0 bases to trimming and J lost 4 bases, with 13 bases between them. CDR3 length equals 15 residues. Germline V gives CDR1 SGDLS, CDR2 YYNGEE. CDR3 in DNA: TGTGCCAGCAGCGTAGGTTGGGGAGGGGGAGAGACCCAGTACTTC. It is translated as CASSVGWGGGETQYF.

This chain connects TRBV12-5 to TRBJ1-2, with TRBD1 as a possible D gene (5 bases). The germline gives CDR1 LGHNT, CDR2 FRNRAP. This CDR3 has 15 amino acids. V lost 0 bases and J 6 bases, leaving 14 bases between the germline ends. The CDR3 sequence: CASGLVQVRMDGYTF. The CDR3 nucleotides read TGTGCTAGTGGTTTGGTACAGGTCAGGATGGATGGCTACACCTTC.

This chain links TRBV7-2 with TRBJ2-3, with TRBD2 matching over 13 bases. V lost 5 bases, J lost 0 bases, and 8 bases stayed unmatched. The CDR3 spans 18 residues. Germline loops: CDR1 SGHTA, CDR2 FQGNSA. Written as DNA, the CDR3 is TGTGCCAGCAGCGCGACTAGCGGGGGGACCTCTAGCACAGATACGCAGTATTTT. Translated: CASSATSGGTSSTDTQYF.

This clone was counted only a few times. The CDR3 is CASSRRHLSYNEQFF. The DNA for the CDR3 is TGTGCCAGCAGCCGCAGACATCTCTCCTACAATGAGCAGTTCTTC. The genes are TRBV7-2 and TRBJ2-1; D call uncertain. V lost 5 bases, J lost 0 bases, and 11 bases lay in between. This CDR3 is 15 amino acids long. Germline loops: CDR1 SGHTA, CDR2 FQGNSA.

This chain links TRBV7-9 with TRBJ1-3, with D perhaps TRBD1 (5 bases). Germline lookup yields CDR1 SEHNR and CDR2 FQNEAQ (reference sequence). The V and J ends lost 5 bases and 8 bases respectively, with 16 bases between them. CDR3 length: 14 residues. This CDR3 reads CASSPGGASDTIYF. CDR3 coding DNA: TGTGCCAGCAGCCCCGGAGGGGCGTCGGACACCATATATTTT.